These T cell receptor beta chains were read from a single sample in a study of blood T cells in healthy people across ages. TCRdb independently ran MiXCR on the 5' RACE reads; one entry per CDR3 protein. Of hundreds of thousands of distinct CDR3 sequences listed, around half are singletons. Sequencing was performed on blood. These receptor sequences come from a man older than 75 in good health. The conserved cysteine and the conserved F or W are not part of the CDR3 here. Each record gives: J gene, V gene, D gene, CDR3 protein. D genes are given only for firm matches.

TRBJ2-3 | TRBV6-2/TRBV6-3 | TRBD1 | ASSYRQGVNADTQY
TRBJ2-7 | TRBV6-8 | - | ASSYTHTSSYEQY
TRBJ2-7 | TRBV7-2 | TRBD1 | ASSGTGNTYEQY
TRBJ2-3 | TRBV4-3 | - | ASSQDSDLGPTTDTQY
TRBJ2-4 | TRBV28 | TRBD1 | ASWDRDKNIQY
TRBJ2-1 | TRBV4-3 | - | ASSQDGTVSYNERF
TRBJ1-2 | TRBV11-1 | TRBD1 | ASSHRGAGYT
TRBJ2-2 | TRBV5-5 | - | ASSPTGGHGTGELF
TRBJ2-7 | TRBV28 | TRBD1 | ATGTEIMSYEQY
TRBJ2-5 | TRBV5-1 | TRBD2 | ASSPGTSGRRSQETQY
TRBJ2-7 | TRBV9 | - | ASSAPSSYEQY
TRBJ1-2 | TRBV29-1 | - | SVERGSDGYT
TRBJ2-3 | TRBV6-6 | TRBD1 | ASSYLGQGLDTQY
TRBJ2-3 | TRBV13 | TRBD1 | ASSPRAGGGDTQY
TRBJ2-3 | TRBV11-3 | - | ASSLGNTGLGHYTQY
- | TRBV5-1 | - | ASSTGTGGDNEQY
TRBJ1-1 | TRBV12-3/TRBV12-4 | - | ASSARGFATEAF
TRBJ2-4 | TRBV24-1 | TRBD1 | ATSDRGQGNEQY
TRBJ1-2 | TRBV18 | TRBD1 | ASSPGQGAIGGYT
TRBJ2-1 | TRBV6-5 | - | ASSYSTLNPNEQF
TRBJ2-3 | TRBV12-3/TRBV12-4 | - | ASRYMADTQY
TRBJ2-5 | TRBV21-1 | - | ASFFAENQETQY
TRBJ2-3 | TRBV5-6 | TRBD1 | ASSLAQMAGGADTQY
- | TRBV6-2/TRBV6-3 | TRBD2 | ASSRAGGRSQETQY
- | TRBV28 | - | ASTGGLRSYEQY
TRBJ2-7 | TRBV27 | - | ASSSVTGSYEQY
TRBJ2-1 | TRBV5-1 | - | ASSLVQRTYNEQF
TRBJ1-4 | TRBV6-5 | - | ASSYSPGAGEKLF
TRBJ1-1 | TRBV29-1 | - | SAVMDRAAEAF
TRBJ2-1 | TRBV29-1 | TRBD2 | SVHGLAGVNEQF
TRBJ1-2 | TRBV5-4 | - | ASSSRDDYGYT
TRBJ1-1 | TRBV21-1 | - | ASGTGGWDTEAF
TRBJ2-1 | TRBV3-1 | TRBD2 | ASSLGTSGTNEQF
TRBJ2-1 | TRBV6-1 | TRBD2 | AIRWAGEDNEQF
- | TRBV5-1 | - | ASSLVGPEQY
- | TRBV4-1 | - | ASSQVAGTSDEQY
TRBJ2-1 | TRBV12-3/TRBV12-4 | - | ASSPIDYNEQF
TRBJ2-1 | TRBV7-9 | - | ASSRSGANYNEQF
TRBJ2-5 | TRBV5-1 | TRBD2 | ASRGRDEQY
TRBJ2-6 | TRBV5-1 | TRBD2 | ASSALTSGGTGANVLT
- | TRBV5-1 | - | ASARSSYNEQY
TRBJ2-1 | TRBV6-1 | TRBD2 | ASRGIAGRYNEQF
TRBJ2-7 | TRBV28 | - | ASSFGFNEQY
- | TRBV7-8 | - | ASSSNPAGTYEQY
TRBJ2-7 | TRBV29-1 | TRBD1 | SVLLPRGYEQY
TRBJ2-1 | TRBV19 | TRBD1 | ASSIPGQGGGNEQF
TRBJ2-3 | TRBV7-8 | - | ASSFVGGGEY
TRBJ2-7 | TRBV6-2/TRBV6-3 | - | ASRDTAYEQY
TRBJ2-3 | TRBV7-2 | - | ASSPLVRDADTQY
TRBJ2-3 | TRBV7-2 | - | ASSLGGASSTDTQY
TRBJ2-5 | TRBV7-2 | TRBD2 | ASSPGTSGTRTQY
TRBJ2-7 | TRBV7-2 | TRBD1 | ASSQTGGKIHEQY